The clone carrying this T cell receptor (beta chain) was observed a handful of times. Its antigen is undetermined. This entry is derived from a study of shared clonotypes between healthy human individuals. The wider study: CD4 naive and memory got three plates each, CD8 naive two, CD8 memory one.

Sequenced by immunoSEQ multiplex PCR; TCRdb stores in-frame clones only, minus some. The table records around 330,000 clones, approximately 79% of them present only once. Study results and limitations: Sampling included only blood; tissue repertoires likely differ. Naive CD4 clonotype sharing across four donors was about 5%.

V was clipped by 6 bases and J by 2 bases, with 11 bases between them. This CDR3 has 15 residues. Germline V gene data show CDR1 as SGHAT and CDR2 as FQNNGV. Source material: memory CD4+ T cells sorted from blood. Subset here: CD45RA-negative fraction. The clonotype was recovered from a man aged 30 to 39 in good health. The chain recombines TRBV11-2 with TRBJ2-6; D gene uncertain. CDR3 in amino acids: CASRPSRPGANVLTF. Written as DNA, the CDR3 is TGTGCCAGCAGGCCTAGTAGGCCTGGGGCCAACGTCCTGACTTTC. The full variable domain, in which reference TRBV11-2 and TRBJ2-6 provide the parts outside the CDR3, is EAGVAQSPRYKIIEKRQSVAFWCNPISGHATLYWYQQILGQGPKLLIQFQNNGVVDDSQLPKDRFSAERLKGVDSTLKIQPAKLEDSAVYLCASRPSRPGANVLTFGAGSRLTVL.